These T cell receptor beta chains were read from a single sample in a study of Graves' ophthalmopathy and Graves' hyperthyroidism. TCRdb reanalysed the multiplex PCR reads using MiXCR and keeps one entry per CDR3 protein. Among roughly 400,000 distinct CDR3 sequences listed, 15% were seen once. Source material: peripheral blood. These receptors were obtained from a woman aged 18-29 years with stable Graves' hyperthyroidism. Both conserved end residues are part of each CDR3. D genes are given only for firm matches. The size entry is marked missing in some rows and otherwise reads once, few, many or a size class.

CDR3nt: TGCAGTGCTAGAGTAGAGCTCGGGGTTGGCTACACCTTC
CDR3aa: CSARVELGVGYTF
abundance: many
v_gene: TRBV20-1
len: 13
j_gene: TRBJ1-2
d_gene: NA

CDR3nt: TGTGCCAGCAGGCCCAGGGACAGGGGGCGAGACACTGAAGCTTTCTTT
CDR3aa: CASRPRDRGRDTEAFF
abundance: many
v_gene: TRBV3-1
len: 16
j_gene: TRBJ1-1
d_gene: TRBD1

CDR3nt: TGTGCCAGCAGTTTAATCGGGCAGGGCACTTCACCCCTCCACTTT
CDR3aa: CASSLIGQGTSPLHF
abundance: NA
v_gene: TRBV12-3/TRBV12-4
len: 15
j_gene: TRBJ1-6
d_gene: NA

CDR3nt: TGTGCCAGCACCTCCACCCCTGGGGCCAACGTCCTGACTTTC
CDR3aa: CASTSTPGANVLTF
abundance: NA
v_gene: TRBV12-3/TRBV12-4
len: 14
j_gene: TRBJ2-6
d_gene: NA

CDR3nt: TGTGCCAGCATGAACAGGGTCACTGAAGCTTTCTTT
CDR3aa: CASMNRVTEAFF
abundance: many
v_gene: TRBV6-2/TRBV6-3
len: 12
j_gene: TRBJ1-1
d_gene: NA

CDR3nt: TGTGCCAGCAGCCCTACACAGCTTCCCATGTCACCCCTCCACTTT
CDR3aa: CASSPTQLPMSPLHF
abundance: many
v_gene: TRBV12-3/TRBV12-4
len: 15
j_gene: TRBJ1-6
d_gene: NA

CDR3nt: TGCAGCGTCGCCGGGACTGCGAACACTGAAGCTTTCTTT
CDR3aa: CSVAGTANTEAFF
abundance: many
v_gene: TRBV29-1
len: 13
j_gene: TRBJ1-1
d_gene: NA

CDR3nt: TGTGCCAGCACGCAGGGGAACATGAACACTGAAGCTTTCTTT
CDR3aa: CASTQGNMNTEAFF
abundance: many
v_gene: TRBV19
len: 14
j_gene: TRBJ1-1
d_gene: NA

CDR3nt: TGTGCCAGCAGCTTGCGGACGTACAGGGATGAGAAAGGAAGGTACGAGCAGTACTTC
CDR3aa: CASSLRTYRDEKGRYEQYF
abundance: many
v_gene: TRBV5-6
len: 19
j_gene: TRBJ2-7
d_gene: NA

CDR3nt: TGTGCCAGCAGTTACTCCAGGGACGGGAAGACCCAGTACTTC
CDR3aa: CASSYSRDGKTQYF
abundance: many
v_gene: TRBV6-5
len: 14
j_gene: TRBJ2-5
d_gene: NA

CDR3nt: TGTGCCAGCCGACAGGGGCGGAATTCACCCCTCCACTTT
CDR3aa: CASRQGRNSPLHF
abundance: NA
v_gene: TRBV6-5
len: 13
j_gene: TRBJ1-6
d_gene: TRBD1

CDR3nt: TGTGCCAGCAGTTCCACCGTCAGGTACACCGGGGAGCTGTTTTTT
CDR3aa: CASSSTVRYTGELFF
abundance: NA
v_gene: TRBV11-3
len: 15
j_gene: TRBJ2-2
d_gene: NA

CDR3nt: TGTGCCAGCAGAAGGGGTACAGGGGACCCCATGAGCACTGAAGCTTTCTTT
CDR3aa: CASRRGTGDPMSTEAFF
abundance: many
v_gene: TRBV6-4
len: 17
j_gene: TRBJ1-1
d_gene: TRBD1

CDR3nt: TGTGCCAGCAGTCTTGCCTCGGACAGGGGGCGCGAGCAGTACTTC
CDR3aa: CASSLASDRGREQYF
abundance: many
v_gene: TRBV27
len: 15
j_gene: TRBJ2-7
d_gene: TRBD1

CDR3nt: TGTGCCAGCCGCGGGGAGGGCCCCTATGGCTACACCTTC
CDR3aa: CASRGEGPYGYTF
abundance: many
v_gene: TRBV6-2/TRBV6-3
len: 13
j_gene: TRBJ1-2
d_gene: NA

CDR3nt: TGTGCCAGCGAAACTAGCGGGGGAGTTCAAGAGACCCAGTACTTC
CDR3aa: CASETSGGVQETQYF
abundance: many
v_gene: TRBV2
len: 15
j_gene: TRBJ2-5
d_gene: TRBD2

CDR3nt: TGTGCCATCAGTGAGTTGAACAGCAACTATGGCTACACCTTC
CDR3aa: CAISELNSNYGYTF
abundance: NA
v_gene: TRBV10-3
len: 14
j_gene: TRBJ1-2
d_gene: NA

CDR3nt: TGCGCCAGCAGCTTAGATCCTTTGACCCAAGCTTTCTTT
CDR3aa: CASSLDPLTQAFF
abundance: NA
v_gene: TRBV4-1
len: 13
j_gene: TRBJ1-1
d_gene: NA

CDR3nt: TGCAGCGTTGAAAACCTAGCGGAAGAGACCCAGTACTTC
CDR3aa: CSVENLAEETQYF
abundance: many
v_gene: TRBV29-1
len: 13
j_gene: TRBJ2-5
d_gene: TRBD2

CDR3nt: TGCAGTGCTAGGGGTCTCAGTGAGCAGTACTTC
CDR3aa: CSARGLSEQYF
abundance: NA
v_gene: TRBV20-1
len: 11
j_gene: TRBJ2-7
d_gene: NA

CDR3nt: TGTGCCAGCACCATGCGGGGGATGAACACTGAAGCTTTCTTT
CDR3aa: CASTMRGMNTEAFF
abundance: once
v_gene: TRBV7-9
len: 14
j_gene: TRBJ1-1
d_gene: NA

CDR3nt: TGTGCCAGCTCACGAACGGACAGTGGAGAGACCCAGTACTTC
CDR3aa: CASSRTDSGETQYF
abundance: many
v_gene: TRBV18
len: 14
j_gene: TRBJ2-5
d_gene: NA

CDR3nt: TGTGCCAGCAGCTACGAGGGAGGCCAGAGACCTTATGGCTACACCTTC
CDR3aa: CASSYEGGQRPYGYTF
abundance: many
v_gene: TRBV4-2
len: 16
j_gene: TRBJ1-2
d_gene: NA

CDR3nt: TGTGCCAGCAGCCCACGAGGGGTTCCCTACGAGCAGTACTTC
CDR3aa: CASSPRGVPYEQYF
abundance: many
v_gene: TRBV7-2
len: 14
j_gene: TRBJ2-7
d_gene: NA

CDR3nt: TGTGCCAGTAGCAGGACAGGCGCTGAAGCTTTCTTT
CDR3aa: CASSRTGAEAFF
abundance: many
v_gene: TRBV19
len: 12
j_gene: TRBJ1-1
d_gene: TRBD1

CDR3nt: TGCGCCAGCAGCGTGGACCTATCGGCGAGGAAAACTGAAGCTTTCTTT
CDR3aa: CASSVDLSARKTEAFF
abundance: many
v_gene: TRBV5-1
len: 16
j_gene: TRBJ1-1
d_gene: NA

CDR3nt: TGTGCCAGCAGTGAAGGACAGATCGGTATGAATGAGCAGTTCTTC
CDR3aa: CASSEGQIGMNEQFF
abundance: NA
v_gene: TRBV2
len: 15
j_gene: TRBJ2-1
d_gene: NA

CDR3nt: TGTGCCAGCAGTTTCCCGGGACAGCAGCCCCAGCATTTT
CDR3aa: CASSFPGQQPQHF
abundance: many
v_gene: TRBV6-5
len: 13
j_gene: TRBJ1-5
d_gene: TRBD1

CDR3nt: TGTGCCAGCCGATCGCGGGACAGGGGGTTAGAGACCCAGTACTTC
CDR3aa: CASRSRDRGLETQYF
abundance: many
v_gene: TRBV28
len: 15
j_gene: TRBJ2-5
d_gene: TRBD1

CDR3nt: TGTGCCAGCAGTGACTGGGTTGGAGAAAAACTGTTTTTT
CDR3aa: CASSDWVGEKLFF
abundance: many
v_gene: TRBV2
len: 13
j_gene: TRBJ1-4
d_gene: NA

CDR3nt: TGTGCCAGCAGCCCACGCCCAGGGCCCTCCTACGAGCAGTACTTC
CDR3aa: CASSPRPGPSYEQYF
abundance: NA
v_gene: TRBV7-6
len: 15
j_gene: TRBJ2-7
d_gene: NA

CDR3nt: TGTGCCAGCAGTCGCGGGCTGAACACTGAAGCTTTCTTT
CDR3aa: CASSRGLNTEAFF
abundance: many
v_gene: TRBV6-1
len: 13
j_gene: TRBJ1-1
d_gene: NA

CDR3nt: TGCAGCGTTAGGGTGCAGATGAACACTGAAGCTTTCTTT
CDR3aa: CSVRVQMNTEAFF
abundance: many
v_gene: TRBV29-1
len: 13
j_gene: TRBJ1-1
d_gene: NA

CDR3nt: TGTGCCAGTAGTATAGTAGGCATCGATTATGGCTACACCTTC
CDR3aa: CASSIVGIDYGYTF
abundance: many
v_gene: TRBV19
len: 14
j_gene: TRBJ1-2
d_gene: NA

CDR3nt: TGCAGCGCCGGGGCCCGGGTGAGCACTGAAGCTTTCTTT
CDR3aa: CSAGARVSTEAFF
abundance: many
v_gene: TRBV29-1
len: 13
j_gene: TRBJ1-1
d_gene: NA

CDR3nt: TGTGCCAGCAGCCAAGAAGGGGGGAATGGCTACACCTTC
CDR3aa: CASSQEGGNGYTF
abundance: many
v_gene: TRBV3-1
len: 13
j_gene: TRBJ1-2
d_gene: NA

CDR3nt: TGTGCCAGCAGATCCGGGATCTCGGGGAATTCACCCCTCCACTTT
CDR3aa: CASRSGISGNSPLHF
abundance: many
v_gene: TRBV6-6
len: 15
j_gene: TRBJ1-6
d_gene: NA

CDR3nt: TGTGCCAGCAGTAGGGACCTGGTCAAAAACATTCAGTACTTC
CDR3aa: CASSRDLVKNIQYF
abundance: many
v_gene: TRBV6-1
len: 14
j_gene: TRBJ2-4
d_gene: NA

CDR3nt: TGTGCCAGCAGTCCCCAGGACAGGGGGCGGTGGTACTTC
CDR3aa: CASSPQDRGRWYF
abundance: NA
v_gene: TRBV28
len: 13
j_gene: TRBJ2-5
d_gene: TRBD1

CDR3nt: TGTGCCAGCAGTTTCGGTATCGGATACTACGAGCAGTACTTC
CDR3aa: CASSFGIGYYEQYF
abundance: many
v_gene: TRBV12-3/TRBV12-4
len: 14
j_gene: TRBJ2-7
d_gene: NA

CDR3nt: TGTGCCAGCAGCGTAACTCTAGGGGACAGTCGAGCTAACTATGGCTACACCTTC
CDR3aa: CASSVTLGDSRANYGYTF
abundance: many
v_gene: TRBV9
len: 18
j_gene: TRBJ1-2
d_gene: TRBD1

CDR3nt: TGTGCCAGCAGCGTAGATGGGGCAGGATGGCAGCCCCAGCATTTT
CDR3aa: CASSVDGAGWQPQHF
abundance: NA
v_gene: TRBV9
len: 15
j_gene: TRBJ1-5
d_gene: NA

CDR3nt: TGTGCCAGCAGTGAACTGCTAGCGGGAGAGACCCAGTACTTC
CDR3aa: CASSELLAGETQYF
abundance: NA
v_gene: TRBV6-1
len: 14
j_gene: TRBJ2-5
d_gene: TRBD2

CDR3nt: TGTGCCAGTAGTGCGACATTCGTGAACACTGAAGCTTTCTTT
CDR3aa: CASSATFVNTEAFF
abundance: many
v_gene: TRBV19
len: 14
j_gene: TRBJ1-1
d_gene: NA